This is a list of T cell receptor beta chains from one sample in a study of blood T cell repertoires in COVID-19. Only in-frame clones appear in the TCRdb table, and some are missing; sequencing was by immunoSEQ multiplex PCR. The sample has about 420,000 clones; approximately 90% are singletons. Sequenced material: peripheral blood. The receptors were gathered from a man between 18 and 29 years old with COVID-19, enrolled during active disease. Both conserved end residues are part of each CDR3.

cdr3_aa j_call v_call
CASSLSESFLSTDTQYF TRBJ2-3 TRBV11-2
CASSFDRGTDTQYF TRBJ2-3 TRBV7-2
CASSATGVVDTQYF TRBJ2-3 TRBV7-9
CASSYPRDRANSPLHF TRBJ1-6 TRBV6-6
CASSLDMRAIYF TRBJ1-3 TRBV7-9
CSASRVYGYTF TRBJ1-2 TRBV20-1
CASSLRRNRPDTQYF TRBJ2-3 TRBV6-2/TRBV6-3
CASSLSNSYEQYF TRBJ2-7 TRBV27
CASSQVTGTNSPLHF TRBJ1-6 TRBV4-1
CASTGQGTMNTEAFF TRBJ1-1 TRBV2
CASSFRRGTEKLFF TRBJ1-4 TRBV5-1
CASSVLPPGQGLIGEKLFF TRBJ1-4 TRBV4-1
CATSDLSRGSYNEQFF TRBJ2-1 TRBV24-1
CASSSTGTGGLTSGYTF TRBJ1-2 TRBV7-9
CASSPRLAGEILAKNIQYF TRBJ2-4 TRBV7-8
CASSLSGAEQFF TRBJ2-1 TRBV27
CATPVGGRRNEQFF TRBJ2-1 TRBV2
CASSEWRSSNEQFF TRBJ2-1 TRBV6-1
CASSVDRGYEQYF TRBJ2-7 TRBV9
CASSPDRVSTYEQYF TRBJ2-7 TRBV2
CASSQERLGTSSYNEQFF TRBJ2-1 TRBV4-1
CASSSPGQSNKNIQYF TRBJ2-4 TRBV11-3
CASSLETGTPNSYNEQFF TRBJ2-1 TRBV7-6
CSERVGSRQFF TRBJ2-1 TRBV20-1
CASSQDGGNTEAFF TRBJ1-1 TRBV4-2
CASSWGDSLIYGYTF TRBJ1-2 TRBV6-5
CASSWAVSNEKLFF TRBJ1-4 TRBV27
CASSYTDNSPLHF TRBJ1-6 TRBV6-5
CASSLGLAGGNEQFF TRBJ2-1 TRBV11-2
CASSLRPGQYSNQPQHF TRBJ1-5 TRBV7-6
CASSRDIDYTF TRBJ1-2 TRBV5-5